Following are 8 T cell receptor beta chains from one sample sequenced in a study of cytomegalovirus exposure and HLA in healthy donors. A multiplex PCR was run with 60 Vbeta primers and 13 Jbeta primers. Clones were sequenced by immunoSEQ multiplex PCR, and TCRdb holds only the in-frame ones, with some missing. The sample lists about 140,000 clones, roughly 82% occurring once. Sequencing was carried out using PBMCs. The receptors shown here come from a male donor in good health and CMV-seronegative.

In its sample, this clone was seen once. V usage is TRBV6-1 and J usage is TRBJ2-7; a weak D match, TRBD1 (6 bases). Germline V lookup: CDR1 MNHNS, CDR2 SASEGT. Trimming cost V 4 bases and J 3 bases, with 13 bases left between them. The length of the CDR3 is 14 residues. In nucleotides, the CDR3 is TGTGCCAGCAGTGTCAACAGGGCACACTACGAGCAGTACTTC. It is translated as CASSVNRAHYEQYF.

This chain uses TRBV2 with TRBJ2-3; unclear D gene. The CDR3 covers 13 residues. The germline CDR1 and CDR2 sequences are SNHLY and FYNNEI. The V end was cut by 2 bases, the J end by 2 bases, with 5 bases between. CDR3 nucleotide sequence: TGTGCCAGCAGTGAACTTTTCACAGATACGCAGTATTTT. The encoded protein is CASSELFTDTQYF.

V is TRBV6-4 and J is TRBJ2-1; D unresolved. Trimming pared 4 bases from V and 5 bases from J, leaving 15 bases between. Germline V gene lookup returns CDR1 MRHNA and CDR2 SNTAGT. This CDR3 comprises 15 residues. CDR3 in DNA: TGTGCCAGCAGTGTAACGGGTACACTGAACAATGAGCAGTTCTTC. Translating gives CASSVTGTLNNEQFF.

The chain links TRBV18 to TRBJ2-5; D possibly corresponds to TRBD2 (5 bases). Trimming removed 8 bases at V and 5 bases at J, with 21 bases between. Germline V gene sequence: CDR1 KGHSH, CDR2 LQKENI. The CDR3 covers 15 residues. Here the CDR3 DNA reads TGTGCCAGCGCCCCGAGAAGGGAGCAAAAGGAGACCCAGTACTTC. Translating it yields CASAPRREQKETQYF. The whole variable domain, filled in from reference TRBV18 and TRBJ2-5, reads NAGVMQNPRHLVRRRGQEARLRCSPMKGHSHVYWYRQLPEEGLKFMVYLQKENIIDESGMPKERFSAEFPKEGPSILRIQQVVRGDSAAYFCASAPRREQKETQYFGPGTRLLVL.

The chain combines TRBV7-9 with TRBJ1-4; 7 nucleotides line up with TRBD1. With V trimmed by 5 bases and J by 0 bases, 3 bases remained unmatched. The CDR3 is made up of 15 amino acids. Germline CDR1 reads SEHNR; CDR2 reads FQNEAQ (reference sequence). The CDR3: CASSATGATNEKLFF. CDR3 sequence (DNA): TGTGCCAGCAGCGCCACAGGGGCAACTAATGAAAAACTGTTTTTT.

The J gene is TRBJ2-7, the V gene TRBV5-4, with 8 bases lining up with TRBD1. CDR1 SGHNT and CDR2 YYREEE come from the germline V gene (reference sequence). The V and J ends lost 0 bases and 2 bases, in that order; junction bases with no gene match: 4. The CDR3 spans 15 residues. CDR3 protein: CASSLGQGAAYEQYF. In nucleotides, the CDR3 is TGTGCCAGCAGCTTGGGGCAGGGGGCGGCCTACGAGCAGTACTTC.

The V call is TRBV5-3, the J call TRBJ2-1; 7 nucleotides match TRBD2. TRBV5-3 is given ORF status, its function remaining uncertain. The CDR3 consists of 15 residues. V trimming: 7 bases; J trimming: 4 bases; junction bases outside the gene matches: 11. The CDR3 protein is CARDRRRGGYNEQFF. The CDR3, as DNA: TGTGCCAGAGATAGGAGAAGGGGAGGGTACAATGAGCAGTTCTTC.

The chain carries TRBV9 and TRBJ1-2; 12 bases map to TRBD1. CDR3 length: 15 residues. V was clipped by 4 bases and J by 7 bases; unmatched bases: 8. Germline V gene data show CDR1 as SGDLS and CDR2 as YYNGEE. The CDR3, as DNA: TGTGCCAGCAGCTCACCGGGACAGGGGGCTAGTGGCTACACCTTC. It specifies CASSSPGQGASGYTF.